The next 16 T cell receptor beta chains were all read from a single sample in a study of T cell responses to AZD1222 COVID-19 vaccine. Method: immunoSEQ multiplex PCR; TCRdb's copy keeps in-frame clones and lacks some. The data contain some 160,000 clones, roughly 92% of them seen just once; the ten biggest clones take up roughly 1.5%. The source was peripheral blood, collected on day 0 of AZD1222 vaccination. The receptor set was obtained from an adult in good health.

The chain links TRBV4-3 to TRBJ1-2; TRBD1 might be the D (5 bases). Per germline, CDR1 LGHNA and CDR2 YSLEER. This CDR3 region has 15 residues. The germline V and J ends were trimmed by 1 base and 7 bases, with 16 bases remaining between them. This CDR3 reads CASSQGSRGDGGYTF. CDR3 bases: TGCGCCAGCAGCCAAGGATCCCGTGGGGACGGTGGCTACACCTTC.

The chain links TRBV30 to TRBJ2-6; either TRBD1 or TRBD2 may fit D (5 bases each). The V gene lost 2 bases and the J gene lost 4 bases, with 9 bases spanning the gap. The CDR3 is 14 amino acids. Germline-derived CDR1 and CDR2 are GTSNPN and SVGIG (reference sequence). The CDR3 nucleotides are TGTGCCTGGAGTAACGGGGCCGGGGCCAACGTCCTGACTTTC. This encodes CAWSNGAGANVLTF. Supplemented by reference TRBV30 and TRBJ2-6, the full variable domain reads SQTIHQWPATLVQPVGSPLSLECTVEGTSNPNLYWYRQAAGRGLQLLFYSVGIGQISSEVPQNLSASRPQDRQFILSSKKLLLSDSGFYLCAWSNGAGANVLTFGAGSRLTVL.

This clone was counted once. V gene TRBV19 combines with J gene TRBJ1-5, with D hard to call. The length of the CDR3 is 12 residues. Germline CDR1 LNHDA, CDR2 SQIVND (reference sequence). Trimming removed 1 base at V and 10 bases at J, with 8 bases between. The CDR3 DNA follows: TGTGCCAGTAGTATAGGGCAGTCTCCCCAGCATTTT. It yields the protein CASSIGQSPQHF.

This chain uses TRBV11-2 with TRBJ2-2; D not resolved. The CDR3 is 12 amino acids. V was shortened by 1 base and J by 6 bases, with 3 bases between the two germline ends. CDR1 is SGHAT and CDR2 is FQNNGV in the germline V gene. The CDR3 sequence is CASSLGAGELFF. DNA of the CDR3: TGTGCCAGCAGCTTAGGGGCCGGGGAGCTGTTTTTT. The whole variable domain, filled in from reference TRBV11-2 and TRBJ2-2, reads EAGVAQSPRYKIIEKRQSVAFWCNPISGHATLYWYQQILGQGPKLLIQFQNNGVVDDSQLPKDRFSAERLKGVDSTLKIQPAKLEDSAVYLCASSLGAGELFFGEGSRLTVL.

This clone has only a few counts. Here the CDR3 reads CASSQDREAYGYTF. The CDR3 DNA reads as TGCGCCAGCAGCCAGGACAGAGAAGCCTATGGCTACACCTTC. The chain is built from TRBV5-1 and TRBJ1-2; TRBD1 might be the D (6 bases). Germline CDR1 reads SGHRS; CDR2 reads YFSETQ. The CDR3 spans 14 residues. V was shortened by 4 bases and J by 4 bases, with 14 bases between the two germline ends.

V gene TRBV6-5 combines with J gene TRBJ1-2; 11 bases match TRBD1. The CDR3 has 12 amino acids. Germline V lookup: CDR1 MNHEY, CDR2 SVGAGI. V shed 5 bases and J 10 bases; nucleotides not matched to a gene: 3. CDR3 sequence: CASSRGQGAYTF. CDR3 nucleotides: TGTGCCAGCAGTCGCGGACAGGGGGCCTACACCTTC.

This chain connects TRBV19 to TRBJ2-3; 12 bases match TRBD2. The CDR3 covers 16 residues. CDR1 is LNHDA and CDR2 is SQIVND in the germline V gene (reference sequence). The ends lost 5 bases at V and 4 bases at J; junction bases unmatched: 7. CDR3 protein: CASSRLAGVGADTQYF. The CDR3 DNA reads TGTGCCAGTAGTCGACTAGCGGGAGTAGGGGCAGATACGCAGTATTTT.

The chain uses TRBV27 and TRBJ1-1; D is uncertain. V shed 6 bases and J shed 2 bases, with 10 bases lying between them. This CDR3 is 13 amino acids long. Germline V lookup: CDR1 MNHEY, CDR2 SMNVEV (reference sequence). The CDR3 here is CASRRSANTEAFF. The DNA for the CDR3 is TGTGCCAGCAGAAGATCAGCTAACACTGAAGCTTTCTTT.

This rearrangement joins TRBV29-1 to TRBJ1-1; no clear D. CDR3 length: 15 amino acids. Per the germline V gene, CDR1 is SQVTM and CDR2 is ANQGSEA. The ends were cut back, 5 bases at V and 2 bases at J, with 18 bases in the middle. As DNA, the CDR3 is TGCAGCGTTCAAATTGGAAGGCTCCTAAACACTGAAGCTTTCTTT. Its translation is CSVQIGRLLNTEAFF.

This clone occurred once. The chain is built from TRBV11-2 and TRBJ2-3; D is undetermined. The CDR3 totals 12 residues. Deletions cut 3 bases from V and 1 base from J, with 2 bases between. Germline assignment: CDR1 SGHAT and CDR2 FQNNGV. The CDR3 loop reads CASSFGTDTQYF. Written as DNA, the CDR3 is TGTGCCAGCAGCTTTGGCACAGATACGCAGTATTTT.

The genes are TRBV7-2 and TRBJ1-1, with D unresolved. With 8 bases removed from V and 1 base from J, the gap between germline ends came to 17 bases. Germline V gene lookup returns CDR1 SGHTA and CDR2 FQGNSA. The CDR3 totals 15 residues. The CDR3 region has the DNA TGTGCCAGCTGGCATGAGGTTTTAGGGAACACTGAAGCTTTCTTT. This encodes CASWHEVLGNTEAFF.

The chain has TRBV29-1 and TRBJ1-4, with D possibly matching TRBD1 (6 bases). The CDR3 runs 12 residues. Trimming shortened V by 7 bases and J by 4 bases, and 10 bases separated the two germline ends. Germline V gives CDR1 SQVTM, CDR2 ANQGSEA. CDR3 sequence reads: CSGRTDNEKLFF. The CDR3 nucleotides read TGCAGCGGTCGGACAGATAATGAAAAACTGTTTTTT. The full variable domain, rest sourced from reference TRBV29-1 and TRBJ1-4, is SAVISQKPSRDICQRGTSLTIQCQVDSQVTMMFWYRQQPGQSLTLIATANQGSEATYESGFVIDKFPISRPNLTFSTLTVSNMSPEDSSIYLCSGRTDNEKLFFGSGTQLSVL.

The chain employs TRBV18 and TRBJ2-1; the D gene is possibly TRBD2 (5 bases). Germline values: CDR1 KGHSH, CDR2 LQKENI. Between the trimmed V and J ends, which lost 0 bases and 1 base, there was a span of 10 bases. The CDR3 spans 16 residues. CDR3 DNA sequence: TGTGCCAGCTCACCACCTGTAAGCGGATCCTACAATGAGCAGTTCTTC. Amino acids: CASSPPVSGSYNEQFF.

The chain combines TRBV7-9 with TRBJ2-3; D is uncertain. The CDR3 has 15 amino acids. Trimming shortened V by 8 bases and J by 0 bases, and 15 bases separated the two germline ends. The germline V gene has CDR1 SEHNR and CDR2 FQNEAQ (reference sequence). CDR3 residues: CASRAVGASTDTQYF. The CDR3 DNA follows: TGTGCCAGCCGCGCCGTTGGCGCTAGCACAGATACGCAGTATTTT.

V usage is TRBV27 and J usage is TRBJ1-2; TRBD1 agrees at 7 bases. This CDR3 is 15 amino acids long. Per germline, CDR1 MNHEY and CDR2 SMNVEV (reference sequence). V gave up 5 bases and J gave up 4 bases; unmatched junction bases: 10. The CDR3 spells CASSPPQGLGYGYTF. Written as DNA, the CDR3 is TGTGCCAGCAGTCCGCCACAGGGGTTGGGCTATGGCTACACCTTC.

The V and J genes are TRBV7-9 and TRBJ1-1; D perhaps matches TRBD1 (5 bases). V was shortened by 2 bases and J by 1 base, with 8 bases between the two germline ends. CDR3 length: 14 amino acids. From germline, CDR1 is SEHNR and CDR2 FQNEAQ (reference sequence). CDR3 sequence reads: CASSLKTENTEAFF. The DNA of the CDR3 is TGTGCCAGCAGCTTAAAGACAGAGAACACTGAAGCTTTCTTT. Based on the CDR3 plus reference TRBV7-9 and TRBJ1-1, the full variable domain is DTGVSQNPRHKITKRGQNVTFRCDPISEHNRLYWYRQTLGQGPEFLTYFQNEAQLEKSRLLSDRFSAERPKGSFSTLEIQRTEQGDSAMYLCASSLKTENTEAFFGQGTRLTVV.